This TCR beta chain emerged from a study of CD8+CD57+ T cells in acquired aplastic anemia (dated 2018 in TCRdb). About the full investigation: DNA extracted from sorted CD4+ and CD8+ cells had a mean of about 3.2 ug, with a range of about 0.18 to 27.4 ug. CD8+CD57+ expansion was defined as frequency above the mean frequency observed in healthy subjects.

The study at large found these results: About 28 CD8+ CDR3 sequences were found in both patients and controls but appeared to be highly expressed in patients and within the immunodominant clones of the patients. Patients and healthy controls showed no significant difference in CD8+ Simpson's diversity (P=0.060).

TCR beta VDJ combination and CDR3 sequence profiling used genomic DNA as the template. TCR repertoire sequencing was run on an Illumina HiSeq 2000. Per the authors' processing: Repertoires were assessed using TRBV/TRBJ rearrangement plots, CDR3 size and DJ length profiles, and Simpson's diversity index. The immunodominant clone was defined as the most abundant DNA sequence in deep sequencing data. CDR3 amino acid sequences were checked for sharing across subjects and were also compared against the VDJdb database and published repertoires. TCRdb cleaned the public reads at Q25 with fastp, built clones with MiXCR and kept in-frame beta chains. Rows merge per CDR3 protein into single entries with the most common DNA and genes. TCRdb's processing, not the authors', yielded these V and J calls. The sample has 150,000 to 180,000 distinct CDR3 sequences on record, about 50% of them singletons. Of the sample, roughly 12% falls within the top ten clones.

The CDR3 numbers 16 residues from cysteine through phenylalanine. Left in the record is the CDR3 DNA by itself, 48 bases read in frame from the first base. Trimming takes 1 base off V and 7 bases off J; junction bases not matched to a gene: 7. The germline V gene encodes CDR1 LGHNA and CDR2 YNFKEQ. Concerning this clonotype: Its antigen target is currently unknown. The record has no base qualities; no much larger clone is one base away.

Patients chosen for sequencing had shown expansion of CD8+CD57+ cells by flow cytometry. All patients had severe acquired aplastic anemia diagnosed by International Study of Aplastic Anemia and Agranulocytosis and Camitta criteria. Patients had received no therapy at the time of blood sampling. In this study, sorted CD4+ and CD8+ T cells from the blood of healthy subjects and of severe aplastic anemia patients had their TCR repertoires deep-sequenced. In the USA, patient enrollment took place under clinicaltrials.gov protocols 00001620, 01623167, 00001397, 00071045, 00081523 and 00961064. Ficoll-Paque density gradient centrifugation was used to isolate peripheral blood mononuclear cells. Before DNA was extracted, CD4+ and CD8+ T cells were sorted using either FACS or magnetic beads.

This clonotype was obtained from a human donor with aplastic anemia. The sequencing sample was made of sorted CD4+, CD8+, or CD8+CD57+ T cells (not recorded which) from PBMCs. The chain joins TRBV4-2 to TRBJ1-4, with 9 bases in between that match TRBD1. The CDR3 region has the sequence CASSQAPTGGIEKLFF. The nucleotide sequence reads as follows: TGTGCCAGCAGCCAAGCCCCGACAGGGGGGATTGAAAAACTGTTTTTT.